Sequencing of this T cell receptor beta chain was carried out in a study of CD8+CD57+ T cells in acquired aplastic anemia (dated by TCRdb to 2016 to 2018). Some background on the complete study: Extracted DNA from sorted CD4+ and CD8+ cells averaged approximately 3 ug, ranging from roughly 0.17 to 30 ug. CD8+CD57+ expansion was defined as a frequency above the mean frequency observed in healthy subjects.

Notes on this clonotype: This clone's antigen is unknown. Base quality data are lacking; no much larger clone is found one base away.

Patients chosen for sequencing had shown expansion of CD8+CD57+ cells by flow cytometry. Severe acquired aplastic anemia was diagnosed in all patients according to International Study of Aplastic Anemia and Agranulocytosis and Camitta criteria. No patient had received any therapy when blood was sampled. The study deep-sequenced TCR repertoires of sorted CD4+ and CD8+ blood T cells from severe aplastic anemia patients and healthy subjects. Patients were enrolled in the USA under clinicaltrials.gov protocols 00001620, 01623167, 00001397, 00071045, 00081523 and 00961064. Ficoll-Paque density gradient centrifugation was used to isolate peripheral blood mononuclear cells. Before DNA extraction, CD4+ and CD8+ T cells were sorted by FACS or by magnetic beads. TCR beta VDJ combination and CDR3 sequence profiling used genomic DNA as the template. An Illumina HiSeq 2000 was used for TCR repertoire sequencing. The original methods were these. TRBV/TRBJ rearrangement plots, CDR3 size and DJ length profiles, and Simpson's diversity index were used to evaluate the repertoires. Whichever DNA sequence was most abundant in the deep sequencing data was defined as the immunodominant clone. CDR3 amino acid sequences were screened for sharing across subjects and compared with published repertoires and the VDJdb database. TCRdb trimmed public reads at Q25 via fastp, called clones via MiXCR and kept in-frame beta chains. Each CDR3 protein appears once, grouped with its most common genes and DNA. Clone size and V and J calls follow TCRdb, not the original study. For this sample there are some 92,000 distinct CDR3 sequences; roughly two thirds appear just once. The top ten hold 60% to 80% of the sample.

The paper's findings and limits, for the study overall: Over 25 CD8+ CDR3 sequences were found in both patients and controls but appeared to be highly expressed in patients and within the immunodominant clones of the patients. CD8+ Simpson's diversity did not differ significantly between patients and healthy controls (P=0.060).

From the cysteine up to the phenylalanine, the CDR3 has a length of 12 residues. The DNA shown is the 36-base CDR3, in frame from base 1. V has 3 bases trimmed and J has 5 bases trimmed; junction bases matching no gene number 4. According to the germline V gene (reference sequence), CDR1 reads DFQATT and CDR2 reads SNEGSKA. The sequence was collected from a human donor with aplastic anemia. Rearrangement joined TRBV20-1 to TRBJ2-7; TRBD1 matches 7 bases in the middle. Sequenced sample: sorted CD4+, CD8+, or CD8+CD57+ T cells (not recorded which) from PBMCs. The CDR3: CSASRQGDEQYF. DNA sequence: TGCAGTGCTAGTCGCCAGGGGGACGAGCAGTACTTC.